The clone carrying this T cell receptor (beta chain) was recorded many times. What it recognizes is unknown. This sample stems from a study of T-cell reconstitution after alpha-beta-depleted transplantation in children. Findings and caveats of the study: Certain patients had high TCRbeta diversity at day 60, and it came from recipient T cells and thymic progenitors that survived. Counts and diversity of T cells one year after transplant came mostly from newly produced T cells. Reportedly, only several hundred clones from non-depleted graft cells drove alpha-beta T-cell counts at about two months.

The CDR3 contains 14 residues. After removal of 6 bases from V and 2 bases from J, the junction contained 2 bases not matched to a gene. Germline V gene lookup returns CDR1 LGHNA and CDR2 YSLEER. Preparing the TCRbeta library involved the use of unique molecular identifiers. In TCRdb, the PCR reads were re-called with MiXCR into one record per CDR3 protein. The table has under 250,000 distinct CDR3 sequences, roughly 6.6% seen once. The sequence was obtained from a boy aged 2 to 10 with acute lymphoblastic leukemia, due to receive a stem cell transplant. Source: PBMCs, taken before TCRalphabeta/CD19-depleted stem cell transplant. The V call is TRBV4-3, the J call TRBJ2-3; 10 bases align to TRBD2. The CDR3 DNA reads TGCGCCAGCAGTACTAGCGGGGACACAGATACGCAGTATTTT. It translates to CASSTSGDTDTQYF.